One sample yielded the 21 T cell receptor beta chains listed below, sequenced in a study of T cells after yellow fever vaccination. Via MiXCR, TCRdb re-called the 5' RACE reads, giving one row per CDR3 protein. The sample records some 560,000 distinct CDR3 sequences, around a sixth being singletons. Sequenced material: PBMCs, taken less than 6 days after the first yellow fever vaccination. These receptors all stem from a man aged 18-30 years who received the YFV17D yellow fever vaccine.

CDR3 DNA sequence: TGTGCCAGCAGCTTAGATATAAGGAGCCAGTACTTC. Translated: CASSLDIRSQYF. The chain is built from TRBV7-2 and TRBJ2-5; D unclear. The CDR3 is made up of 12 amino acids. Between the trimmed V and J ends, which lost 1 base and 10 bases, there was a span of 10 bases. Germline CDR1 SGHTA, CDR2 FQGNSA.

The chain joins TRBV7-2 to TRBJ2-7, with TRBD2 identical over 12 bases. The CDR3 covers 14 residues. Germline V CDR1 and CDR2: SGHTA, FQGNSA. V shed 3 bases, J shed 6 bases, and the junction held 3 bases outside the gene matches. CDR3 sequence (DNA): TGTGCCAGCAGCTTGTCTAGCGGGGGGGTCGAGCAGTACGTC. Amino acid sequence: CASSLSSGGVEQYV.

V and J are TRBV3-1 and TRBJ2-6; D possibly corresponds to TRBD1 (5 bases). CDR1 LGHDT and CDR2 YNNKEL come from the germline V gene (reference sequence). V was pared by 0 bases and J by 1 base, with 19 bases between. CDR3 length equals 20 residues. The CDR3 coding sequence is TGTGCCAGCAGCCAAGATCTGGGGCTCACCCTTCGTTCTGGGGCCAACGTCCTGACTTTC. Protein product: CASSQDLGLTLRSGANVLTF.

This chain connects TRBV7-3 to TRBJ2-5, with 7 bases fitting TRBD2. The CDR3 contains 17 residues. The V segment lost 5 bases and the J segment 2 bases; nucleotides outside the gene matches: 14. Germline values: CDR1 SGHTA, CDR2 FQGTGA. DNA of the CDR3: TGTGCCAGCAGCCCGCCGGCCCAGCGGGGCCTTCAAGAGACCCAGTACTTC. It translates to CASSPPAQRGLQETQYF.

This clonotype was observed a few times. The J gene is TRBJ2-5, the V gene TRBV20-1; TRBD2 might be the D (5 bases). The V gene lost 3 bases and the J gene lost 1 base, with 9 bases spanning the gap. This CDR3 is built from 13 residues. Germline V gene lookup returns CDR1 DFQATT and CDR2 SNEGSKA (reference sequence). The CDR3 bases are TGCAGTGCTAGTAAGGGAGCCCAAGAGACCCAGTACTTC. Translating gives CSASKGAQETQYF.

The chain is built from TRBV9 and TRBJ2-6; TRBD1 matches at 11 bases. The germline V gene has CDR1 SGDLS and CDR2 YYNGEE. There are 18 residues in the CDR3. V trimming: 0 bases; J trimming: 1 base; junction bases outside the gene matches: 3. CDR3 sequence (DNA): TGTGCCAGCAGCGTAGTAGGACAGGGGGCTTCTGGGGCCAACGTCCTGACTTTC. This translates into CASSVVGQGASGANVLTF.

This clonotype was counted between two and nine times. The CDR3 sequence is CASSKGLGSHEQFF. Written as DNA, the CDR3 is TGTGCCAGCAGCAAGGGACTAGGTTCACATGAGCAGTTCTTC. The gene calls are TRBV7-8 and TRBJ2-1; 8 bases line up with TRBD2. The CDR3 contains 14 residues. With 5 bases clipped from V and 8 bases from J, the junction kept 8 bases outside the gene matches. Germline V gene lookup returns CDR1 SGHVS and CDR2 FQNEAQ. The variable domain in full, completed from reference TRBV7-8 and TRBJ2-1, reads GAGVSQSPRYKVAKRGQDVALRCDPISGHVSLFWYQQALGQGPEFLTYFQNEAQLDKSGLPSDRFFAERPEGSVSTLKIQRTQQEDSAVYLCASSKGLGSHEQFFGPGTRLTVL.

This clonotype was seen a handful of times. The CDR3 DNA follows: TGTGCCATCAGAGATACGGACGGGGGGGTCTACAATGAGCAGTTCTTC. Translating it yields CAIRDTDGGVYNEQFF. The J gene is TRBJ2-1, the V gene TRBV10-3; 8 bases fit TRBD2. The J segment lost 3 bases and the V segment lost 6 bases, leaving 10 bases of the junction unmatched. The CDR3 covers 16 residues. The germline V gene encodes CDR1 ENHRY and CDR2 SYGVKD.

This clonotype was seen more than once but under ten times. The chain links TRBV10-3 to TRBJ1-4; no definite D call. Trimming pared 6 bases from V and 4 bases from J, leaving 3 bases between. Germline V gene sequence: CDR1 ENHRY, CDR2 SYGVKD. The CDR3 covers 11 residues. The CDR3 bases are TGTGCCATCAGCAGTAATGAAAAACTGTTTTTT. Encoded protein: CAISSNEKLFF.

The rearrangement uses TRBV28 and TRBJ2-5; 9 nucleotides line up with TRBD1. V was clipped by 4 bases and J by 5 bases; unmatched bases: 11. The CDR3 spans 16 residues. Germline V gives CDR1 MDHEN, CDR2 SYDVKM. CDR3: CASSSAGTGFRETQYF. CDR3 nucleotides: TGTGCCAGCAGTTCAGCCGGGACAGGGTTTCGGGAGACCCAGTACTTC.

This clonotype was counted between two and nine times. The chain links TRBV2 to TRBJ1-2, with TRBD1 matching 7 bases. The germline CDR1 and CDR2 sequences are SNHLY and FYNNEI. The CDR3 has 13 residues. The J segment lost 6 bases and the V segment lost 6 bases, leaving 7 bases of the junction unmatched. The CDR3 coding sequence is TGTGCCAGCAGCCCCACAGGGGTTGATGGCTACACCTTC. Encoded protein: CASSPTGVDGYTF.

This clonotype was detected a few times. The chain recombines TRBV10-3 with TRBJ1-1, with D perhaps matching TRBD1 (6 bases). V shed 2 bases and J shed 7 bases, with 20 bases lying between them. The germline V gene encodes CDR1 ENHRY and CDR2 SYGVKD. This CDR3 is built from 16 residues. The CDR3 spells CAISETGSTYGGEAFF. The DNA of the CDR3 is TGTGCCATCAGTGAGACAGGGAGCACTTATGGTGGTGAAGCTTTCTTT.

The rearrangement uses TRBV18 and TRBJ1-1, with unresolved D. V was shortened by 3 bases and J by 8 bases, with 16 bases between the two germline ends. The CDR3 has 14 residues. CDR1 and CDR2 (germline): KGHSH, LQKENI. The CDR3 loop reads CASSPTDLYAEAFF. CDR3 bases: TGTGCCAGCTCACCCACCGACCTTTACGCGGAAGCTTTCTTT.

This clonotype was recorded a few times. The chain carries TRBV29-1 and TRBJ1-4; no clear D gene. The V end was cut by 3 bases, the J end by 2 bases, with 7 bases between. The CDR3 contains 13 residues. The germline gives CDR1 SQVTM, CDR2 ANQGSEA. CDR3 in amino acids: CSVDFGTNEKLFF. The CDR3 DNA follows: TGCAGCGTTGATTTCGGGACTAATGAAAAACTGTTTTTT.

V is TRBV9 and J is TRBJ2-1, with 7 positions matching TRBD1. Germline lookup yields CDR1 SGDLS and CDR2 YYNGEE. The CDR3 contains 15 residues. V was clipped by 3 bases and J by 0 bases; unmatched bases: 3. CDR3 region: CASSAQGDSYNEQFF. The CDR3 nucleotides read TGTGCCAGCAGCGCGCAGGGGGACTCCTACAATGAGCAGTTCTTC.

This chain uses TRBV28 with TRBJ1-2, with 8 bases fitting TRBD1. The CDR3 runs 15 residues. J lost 4 bases, V lost 3 bases, and 7 bases had no gene match. Germline lookup yields CDR1 MDHEN and CDR2 SYDVKM. In nucleotides, the CDR3 is TGTGCCAGCAGTTTTATAACAGGGGGTTCCTATGGCTACACCTTC. This sequence encodes CASSFITGGSYGYTF.

This clonotype has only a few counts. The chain combines TRBV7-2 with TRBJ1-5; 7 bases match TRBD1. V lost 2 bases to trimming and J lost 1 base; unmatched junction nucleotides: 2. CDR3 size: 15 residues. Germline V CDR1 and CDR2: SGHTA, FQGNSA. The CDR3 region is CASSLQTGSNQPQHF. In DNA form, the CDR3 reads TGTGCCAGCAGCTTACAGACAGGGAGCAATCAGCCCCAGCATTTT. Together with reference TRBV7-2 and TRBJ1-5, the CDR3 gives the full variable domain: GAGVSQSPSNKVTEKGKDVELRCDPISGHTALYWYRQSLGQGLEFLIYFQGNSAPDKSGLPSDRFSAERTGGSVSTLTIQRTQQEDSAVYLCASSLQTGSNQPQHFGDGTRLSIL.

Comments on this clonotype: One junction end disagrees with the germline gene, perhaps due to a read error. The chain is built from TRBV28 and TRBJ1-5, with D hard to call. This CDR3 region has 12 residues. Germline assignment: CDR1 MDHEN and CDR2 SYDVKM. CDR3 nucleotide sequence: TGTGCCAGCAAGGATAGCAATCAGCTCCAGCATTTT. Translating it yields CASKDSNQLQHF.

The chain couples TRBV29-1 to TRBJ2-2; 9 bases are a match to TRBD1. Trimming took 6 bases from V and 3 from J; bases not matched to a gene: 2. The CDR3 loop spans 13 amino acids. The germline gives CDR1 SQVTM, CDR2 ANQGSEA. CDR3 in DNA: TGCAGCGTCCGGGACAGGGACACCGGGGAGCTGTTTTTT. Translating gives CSVRDRDTGELFF.

The V call is TRBV7-9, the J call TRBJ1-4; TRBD1 might be the D (5 bases). Trimming cost V 4 bases and J 0 bases, with 9 bases left between them. The germline gives CDR1 SEHNR, CDR2 FQNEAQ (reference sequence). This CDR3 is built from 15 residues. The CDR3 sequence: CASSSMGATNEKLFF. Here the CDR3 DNA reads TGTGCCAGCAGCTCGATGGGGGCAACTAATGAAAAACTGTTTTTT.

This clonotype came up many times. CDR3 coding DNA: TGTGCCAGCCTTCTTTCGTACCAAGAGACCCAGTACTTC. As protein: CASLLSYQETQYF. The V and J genes are TRBV2 and TRBJ2-5; no firm D call. This CDR3 has 13 amino acids. Germline loops: CDR1 SNHLY, CDR2 FYNNEI. The V and J ends lost 8 bases and 0 bases respectively, with 10 bases between them.